This T cell receptor (beta chain) was found in a study of shared clonotypes between healthy human individuals. Profiled with immunoSEQ multiplex PCR; TCRdb holds only in-frame clones, not every one. The table has 2.5 million or so clones, around 90% seen once; the top ten hold more than 0.12%. On this clone itself: Its specificity is not known.

CD45RA-negative memory and CD45RA+ naive subsets were split from the CD4+ cells. Germline V gene sequence: CDR1 SGHRS, CDR2 YFSETQ. The CDR3 spans 14 residues. The V end lost 4 bases, the J end lost 8 bases, and 18 bases lay between the germline ends. Study-wide results and limits: The expectation was that sequencing depth would affect clonotype sharing among donors. The study generally estimated greater richness for naive than memory subsets.

The material sequenced was naive CD4+ T cells sorted from blood. Stated subset: CD45RA+ positively selected. The origin of this receptor is a young man in good health. The chain joins TRBV5-1 to TRBJ1-2, with D unresolved. In DNA, the CDR3 is TGCGCCAGCAGCGGGCAGGTAGGCCCATCCGGCTACACCTTC. Its protein is CASSGQVGPSGYTF.